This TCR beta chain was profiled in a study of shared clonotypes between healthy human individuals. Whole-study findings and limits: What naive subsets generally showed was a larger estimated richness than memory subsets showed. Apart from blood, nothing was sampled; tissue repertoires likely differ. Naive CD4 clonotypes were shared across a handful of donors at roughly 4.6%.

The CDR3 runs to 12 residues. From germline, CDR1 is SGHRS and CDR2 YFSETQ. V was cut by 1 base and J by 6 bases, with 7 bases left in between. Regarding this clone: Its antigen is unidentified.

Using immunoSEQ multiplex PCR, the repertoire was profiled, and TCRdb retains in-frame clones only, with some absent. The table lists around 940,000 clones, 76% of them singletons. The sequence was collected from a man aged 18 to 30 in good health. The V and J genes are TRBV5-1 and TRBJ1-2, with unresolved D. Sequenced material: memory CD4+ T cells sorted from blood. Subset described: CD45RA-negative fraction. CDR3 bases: TGCGCCAGCAGCTTGCCCTCCGATGGCTACACCTTC. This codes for CASSLPSDGYTF.